This T cell receptor beta chain was sequenced for a study of blood T cell repertoires in COVID-19. Sequenced by immunoSEQ multiplex PCR; TCRdb stores in-frame clones only, minus some. The sample includes approximately 88,000 clones, approximately 80% of them seen just once. The junction had 4 bases not matched to a gene; V was cut back by 2 bases and J by 6 bases. Germline loops: CDR1 MNHEY, CDR2 SVGEGT. The CDR3 is 14 amino acids. The clonotype comes from a human donor in a cohort sampled during active COVID-19. Sequencing used peripheral blood. The J gene is TRBJ2-7, the V gene TRBV6-2 or TRBV6-3; 10 nucleotides align to TRBD1. The CDR3 spells CASSYGDRGPEQYF. The CDR3 DNA follows: TGTGCCAGCAGTTACGGGGACAGGGGCCCCGAGCAGTACTTC.